This TCR beta chain was profiled in a study of CD8+ T cells in alopecia areata. As concerns this clone: Antigen: not known.

CDR1 SGDLS and CDR2 YYNGEE come from the germline V gene. The CDR3 has 14 amino acids. V was shortened by 3 bases and J by 2 bases, with 11 bases between the two germline ends. Extracted RNA was reverse transcribed, and the resulting cDNA served as sequencing template. This table comes from immunoSEQ multiplex PCR, and its TCRdb copy is limited to in-frame clones, with some not included. This table holds some 180,000 clones, almost 65% found once. From alopecia areata patients, lesional scalp punch biopsies and peripheral blood were collected. Regarding the study as a whole: Clonality was higher in lesional than normal scalp, especially in alopecia totalis/universalis. Normal skin contains resident alphabeta T cells, and these are also sequenced in scalp samples.

The chain is built from TRBV9 and TRBJ2-5; D ambiguous. This specimen was CD4+ T cells sorted from blood, taken at week 0. The clonotype was recovered from a human donor with alopecia areata. CDR3 in amino acids: CASSAQDLQETQYF. The CDR3 DNA is TGTGCCAGCAGCGCCCAGGACCTTCAAGAGACCCAGTACTTC.